The 10 T cell receptor beta chains in this list originate from one sample, sequenced in a study of T cell clones after liver transplantation (dated 2019 in TCRdb). Library preparation employed the immunoSEQ multiplex PCR assay. The table was pulled from immuneACCESS by TCRdb, which kept in-frame rearrangements only. Such tables lose some clones; where checked, under half of the loss comes from unresolved V genes, and the rest has no known cause. The sample contains some 60,000 clones, 71% of them found a single time. The ten largest clones add up to around 16% of the sample. In light of the paper, this sample's time point label describes: pre-transplant. This sample comprised CD4+ T cells from blood, obtained before liver transplant. The receptor source for this set is a human donor who received a liver transplant.

The rearrangement joins TRBV21-1 to TRBJ2-3; the table's TRBD1 call for D was not verified on the DNA. TRBV21-1 is termed a pseudogene. The CDR3 covers 15 residues. CDR3 sequence (DNA): TGTGCCAGCAGTACCGGACAGGGGGCTGGGGATACGCAGTATTTT. It translates to CASSTGQGAGDTQYF.

The chain recombines TRBV2 with TRBJ2-3; no clear D. CDR1 SNHLY and CDR2 FYNNEI come from the germline V gene. Trimming left V 5 bases short and J 2 bases short, with 14 bases between. CDR3 length: 15 amino acids. CDR3 region: CASSSLRSNTDTQYF. DNA of the CDR3: TGTGCCAGCAGTTCCCTTAGAAGTAACACAGATACGCAGTATTTT.

The CDR3 DNA is TGTGCCATCAGTGCTCAGACAGGGTTGTACAATGAGCAGTTCTTC. Protein sequence: CAISAQTGLYNEQFF. The genes are TRBV10-3 and TRBJ2-1; 7 bases align to TRBD1. With V trimmed by 4 bases and J by 4 bases, 7 bases remained unmatched. The germline CDR1 and CDR2 sequences are ENHRY and SYGVKD. The CDR3 has 15 amino acids.

By sample fraction, this clone is medium-sized. J is TRBJ2-7 and V is TRBV6-6; D not certain. V lost 5 bases, J lost 7 bases, and 12 bases lay in between. The CDR3 is made up of 12 amino acids. Germline V gene lookup returns CDR1 MNHNY and CDR2 SVGAGI (reference sequence). CDR3 protein: CASSPARSEQYF. The CDR3 coding sequence is TGTGCCAGCAGTCCAGCCCGGAGTGAGCAGTACTTC.

The chain couples TRBV7-6 to TRBJ2-3, with 12 nucleotides matching TRBD2. This CDR3 has 15 amino acids. The junction had 7 bases not matched to a gene; V was cut back by 8 bases and J by 4 bases. The V gene's germline CDR1 is SGHVS and CDR2 FNYEAQ. The CDR3 protein is CASGLAGGPSDTQYF. CDR3 sequence (DNA): TGTGCCAGCGGGCTAGCGGGGGGGCCATCAGATACGCAGTATTTT.

This rearrangement joins TRBV18 to TRBJ1-1; D call uncertain. V dropped 3 bases and J dropped 3 bases, with 20 bases sitting between them. This CDR3 region has 17 residues. Looked up from germline, CDR1 is KGHSH and CDR2 is LQKENI. The CDR3 DNA follows: TGTGCCAGCTCACCTACGGGAATGAGTTTCGGGGACACTGAAGCTTTCTTT. Translated, it gives CASSPTGMSFGDTEAFF. Combining the CDR3 with reference TRBV18 and TRBJ1-1 gives the whole variable domain NAGVMQNPRHLVRRRGQEARLRCSPMKGHSHVYWYRQLPEEGLKFMVYLQKENIIDESGMPKERFSAEFPKEGPSILRIQQVVRGDSAAYFCASSPTGMSFGDTEAFFGQGTRLTVV.

The CDR3 nucleotides read TGTGCCAGTAGTGTCTCCGGGTCCTCTTGGGTCCAAGAGACCCAGTACTTC. Protein product: CASSVSGSSWVQETQYF. The gene calls are TRBV19 and TRBJ2-5; no reliable D call. The ends were cut back, 5 bases at V and 1 base at J, with 20 bases in the middle. This CDR3 spans 17 amino acids. Germline V gives CDR1 LNHDA, CDR2 SQIVND (reference sequence). Together with reference TRBV19 and TRBJ2-5, the CDR3 gives the full variable domain: DGGITQSPKYLFRKEGQNVTLSCEQNLNHDAMYWYRQDPGQGLRLIYYSQIVNDFQKGDIAEGYSVSREKKESFPLTVTSAQKNPTAFYLCASSVSGSSWVQETQYFGPGTRLLVL.

CDR3 bases: TGTGCCAGCAGCCGTCTAGGACAGGGGGAGCAGTACTTC. This codes for CASSRLGQGEQYF. The chain couples TRBV13 to TRBJ2-7, with 9 nucleotides matching TRBD1. CDR1 and CDR2 (germline): PRHDT, FYEKMQ (reference sequence). V shed 5 bases, J shed 7 bases, and the junction held 6 bases outside the gene matches. The CDR3 totals 13 residues.

The CDR3 loop is CAISEWGQLSSGNTIYF. CDR3 in DNA: TGTGCCATCAGTGAGTGGGGACAGCTGAGCTCTGGAAACACCATATATTTT. V gene TRBV10-3 combines with J gene TRBJ1-3; 7 bases line up with TRBD1. V gave up 1 base and J gave up 0 bases; unmatched junction bases: 6. Germline V lookup: CDR1 ENHRY, CDR2 SYGVKD. The CDR3 totals 17 residues.

J is TRBJ2-2 and V is TRBV7-2; 8 positions match TRBD1. The CDR3 extends over 15 amino acids. V lost 3 bases and J lost 4; bases outside the gene matches: 4. In germline, CDR1 is SGHTA, CDR2 FQGNSA. This CDR3 is CASSFQTGATGELFF. The CDR3 DNA follows: TGTGCCAGCAGCTTTCAGACAGGGGCCACCGGGGAGCTGTTTTTT.